These 2 T cell receptor beta chains share one sample of origin, sequenced in a study of vaccination and CD4 T cells after COVID-19. Noted treatment: approximately 11-day PBMC culture with coronavirus spike peptide pools or control peptides (ViraFEST assay). CD4+ T cells that had been cultured provided DNA sequenced with the Oncomine TCR Beta short-read assay. MiXCR, applied by TCRdb to the PCR reads, yields one record per CDR3 protein. The data show 20,000 to 30,000 distinct CDR3 sequences, 40% to 50% seen once. Their antigens remain unidentified. Material for sequencing was CD4+ T cells from blood, cultured in vitro. The receptors derive from a human donor who had recovered from COVID-19.

The V gene is TRBV20-1, the J gene TRBJ1-1, with TRBD1 as a possible D gene (5 bases). The ends were cut back, 0 bases at V and 0 bases at J, with 11 bases in the middle. This CDR3 contains 15 residues. The germline V gene has CDR1 DFQATT and CDR2 SNEGSKA (reference sequence). The CDR3 nucleotides are TGCAGTGCTAGAGATCGACAGCAGATGAACACTGAAGCTTTCTTT. Translating gives CSARDRQQMNTEAFF.

This chain connects TRBV6-4 to TRBJ1-3; D uncertain. The V end was cut by 0 bases, the J end by 0 bases, with 3 bases between. This CDR3 has 14 residues. Germline CDR1 and CDR2: MRHNA and SNTAGT. The CDR3 spells CASSDSGSGNTIYF. The DNA of the CDR3 is TGTGCCAGCAGTGACTCCGGCTCTGGAAACACCATATATTTT.